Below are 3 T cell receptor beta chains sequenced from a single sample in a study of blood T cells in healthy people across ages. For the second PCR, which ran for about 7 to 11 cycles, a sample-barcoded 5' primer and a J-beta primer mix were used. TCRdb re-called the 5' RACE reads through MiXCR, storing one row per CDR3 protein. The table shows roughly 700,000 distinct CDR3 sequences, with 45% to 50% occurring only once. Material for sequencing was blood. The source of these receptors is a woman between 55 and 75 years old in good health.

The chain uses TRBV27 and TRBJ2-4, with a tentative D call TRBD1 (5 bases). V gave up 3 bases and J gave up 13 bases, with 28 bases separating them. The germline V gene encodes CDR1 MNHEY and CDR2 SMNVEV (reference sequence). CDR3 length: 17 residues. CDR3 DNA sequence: TGTGCCAGCAGTTTCGGCTCCTACAGGAGCTCCTACAATGAGCAGTACTTC. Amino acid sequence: CASSFGSYRSSYNEQYF.

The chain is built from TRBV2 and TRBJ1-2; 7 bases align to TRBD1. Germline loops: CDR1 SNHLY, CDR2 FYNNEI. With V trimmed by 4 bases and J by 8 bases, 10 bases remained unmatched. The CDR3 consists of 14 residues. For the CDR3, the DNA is TGTGCCAGCAGTGTCCACGGAACAGGGGACGGCTACACCTTC. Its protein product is CASSVHGTGDGYTF.

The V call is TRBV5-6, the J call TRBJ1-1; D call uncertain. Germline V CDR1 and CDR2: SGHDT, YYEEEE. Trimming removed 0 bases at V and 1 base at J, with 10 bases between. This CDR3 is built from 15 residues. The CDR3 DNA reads TGTGCCAGCAGCTTGGAGCAGTCCAGGAACACTGAAGCTTTCTTT. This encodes CASSLEQSRNTEAFF. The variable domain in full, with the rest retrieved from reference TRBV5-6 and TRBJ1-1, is DAGVTQSPTHLIKTRGQQVTLRCSPKSGHDTVSWYQQALGQGPQFIFQYYEEEERQRGNFPDRFSGHQFPNYSSELNVNALLLGDSALYLCASSLEQSRNTEAFFGQGTRLTVV.